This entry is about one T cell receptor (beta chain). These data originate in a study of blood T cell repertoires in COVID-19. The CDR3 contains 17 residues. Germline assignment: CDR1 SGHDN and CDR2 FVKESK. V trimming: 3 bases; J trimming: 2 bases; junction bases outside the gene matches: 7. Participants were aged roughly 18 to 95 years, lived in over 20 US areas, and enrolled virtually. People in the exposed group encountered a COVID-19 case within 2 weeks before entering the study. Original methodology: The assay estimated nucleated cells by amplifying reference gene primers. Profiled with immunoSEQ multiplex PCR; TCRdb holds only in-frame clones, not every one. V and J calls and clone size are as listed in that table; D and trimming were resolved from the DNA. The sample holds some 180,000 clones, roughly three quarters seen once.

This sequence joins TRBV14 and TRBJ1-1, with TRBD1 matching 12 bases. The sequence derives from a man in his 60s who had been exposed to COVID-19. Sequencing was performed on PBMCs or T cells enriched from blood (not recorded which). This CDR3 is CASSHLTGQGANTEAFF. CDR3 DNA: TGTGCCAGCAGCCATTTGACGGGACAGGGGGCAAACACTGAAGCTTTCTTT.